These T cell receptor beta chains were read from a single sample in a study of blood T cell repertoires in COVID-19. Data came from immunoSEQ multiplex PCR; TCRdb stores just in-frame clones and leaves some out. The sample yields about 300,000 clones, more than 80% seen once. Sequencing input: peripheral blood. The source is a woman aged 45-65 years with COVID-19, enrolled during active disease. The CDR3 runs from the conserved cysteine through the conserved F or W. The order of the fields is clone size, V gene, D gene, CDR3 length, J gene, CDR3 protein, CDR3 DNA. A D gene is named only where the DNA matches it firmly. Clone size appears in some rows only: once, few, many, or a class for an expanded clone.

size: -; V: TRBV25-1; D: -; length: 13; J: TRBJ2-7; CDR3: CASRRDPLYEQYF; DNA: TGTGCCAGCAGGAGGGATCCTCTCTACGAGCAGTACTTC
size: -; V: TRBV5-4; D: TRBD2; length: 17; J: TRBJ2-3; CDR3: CASSLPTSAATTDTQYF; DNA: TGTGCCAGCAGCTTGCCGACTAGCGCGGCAACCACAGATACGCAGTATTTT
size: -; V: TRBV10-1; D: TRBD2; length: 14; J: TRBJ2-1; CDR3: CASSRLAGHNEQFF; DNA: TGCGCCAGCAGTCGACTAGCGGGGCACAATGAGCAGTTCTTC
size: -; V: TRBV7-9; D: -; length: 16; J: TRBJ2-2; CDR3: CASSLATQGNTGELFF; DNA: TGTGCCAGCAGCTTAGCGACCCAGGGCAACACCGGGGAGCTGTTTTTT
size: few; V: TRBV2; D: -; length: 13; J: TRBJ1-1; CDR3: CASWGDPNTEAFF; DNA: TGTGCCAGCTGGGGGGATCCGAACACTGAAGCTTTCTTT
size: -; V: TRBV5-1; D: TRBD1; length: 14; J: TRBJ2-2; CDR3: CASLGQGNTGELFF; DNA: TGCGCCAGCCTCGGACAGGGGAACACCGGGGAGCTGTTTTTT
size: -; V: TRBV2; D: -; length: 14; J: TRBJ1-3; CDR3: CASRGGPLGNTIYF; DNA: TGTGCCAGCAGGGGGGGACCCCTCGGAAACACCATATATTTT
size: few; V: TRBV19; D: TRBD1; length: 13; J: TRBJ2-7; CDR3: CARVIRGLYEQYF; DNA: TGTGCCAGAGTAATCAGGGGGCTCTACGAGCAGTACTTC
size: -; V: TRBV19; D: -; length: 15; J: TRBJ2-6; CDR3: CATTSPLSGANVLTF; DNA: TGTGCCACCACGTCCCCACTCTCTGGGGCCAACGTCCTGACTTTC
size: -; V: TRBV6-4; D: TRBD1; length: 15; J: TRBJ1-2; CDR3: CASSDSGQGYYGYTF; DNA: TGTGCCAGCAGTGACTCGGGACAGGGATACTATGGCTACACCTTC
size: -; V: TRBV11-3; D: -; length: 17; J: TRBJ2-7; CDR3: CASSSYGGKGDSYEQYF; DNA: TGTGCCAGCAGCTCATACGGGGGGAAGGGGGACTCCTACGAGCAGTACTTC
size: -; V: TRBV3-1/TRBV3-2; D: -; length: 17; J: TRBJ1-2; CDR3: CASSQGPFLPGLSGYTF; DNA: TGTGCCAGCAGCCAAGGGCCCTTTCTGCCGGGTTTGAGTGGCTACACCTTC
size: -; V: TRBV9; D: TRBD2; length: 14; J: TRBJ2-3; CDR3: CASSEGLALDTQYF; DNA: TGTGCCAGCAGCGAGGGACTAGCTCTAGATACGCAGTATTTT
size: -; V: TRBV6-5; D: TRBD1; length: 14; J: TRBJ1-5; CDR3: CASRRTGGGQPQHF; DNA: TGTGCCAGCAGACGGACAGGGGGCGGCCAGCCCCAGCATTTT
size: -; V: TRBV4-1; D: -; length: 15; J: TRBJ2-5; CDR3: CASSQDGAVQETQYF; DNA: TGCGCCAGCAGCCAAGATGGGGCAGTCCAAGAGACCCAGTACTTC
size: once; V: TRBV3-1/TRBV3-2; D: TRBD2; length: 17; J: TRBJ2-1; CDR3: CASSPAAGSRPRNEQFF; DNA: TGTGCCAGCAGTCCGGCAGCGGGATCCCGGCCGAGAAATGAGCAGTTCTTC
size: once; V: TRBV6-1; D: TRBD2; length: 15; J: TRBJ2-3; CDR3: CASSQGLAGPDTQYF; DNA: TGTGCCAGCAGTCAGGGACTAGCGGGACCAGATACGCAGTATTTT
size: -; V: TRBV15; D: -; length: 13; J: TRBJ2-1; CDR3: CATSLTSMVEQFF; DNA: TGTGCCACCAGCCTCACTAGCATGGTTGAGCAGTTCTTC
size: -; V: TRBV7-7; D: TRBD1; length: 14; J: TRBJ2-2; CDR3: CASSWDRNTGELFF; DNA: TGTGCTAGCAGCTGGGACAGGAACACCGGGGAGCTGTTTTTT
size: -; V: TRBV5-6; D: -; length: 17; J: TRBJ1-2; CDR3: CASSLGGQPLTNYGYTF; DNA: TGTGCCAGCAGCTTGGGTGGACAGCCCCTAACTAACTATGGCTACACCTTC
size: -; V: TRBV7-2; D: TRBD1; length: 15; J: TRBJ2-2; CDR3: CASSRQTGVTGELFF; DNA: TGTGCCAGCAGCCGCCAGACAGGGGTCACCGGGGAGCTGTTTTTT
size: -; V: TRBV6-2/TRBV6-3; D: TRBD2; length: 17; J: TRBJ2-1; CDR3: CASSFQPTSGRAGEQFF; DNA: TGTGCCAGCAGCTTCCAACCGACTAGCGGGAGGGCCGGTGAGCAGTTCTTC
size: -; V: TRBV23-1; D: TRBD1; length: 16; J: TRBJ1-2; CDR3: CASYPEGAIGNYGYTF; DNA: TGCGCCAGCTATCCTGAGGGGGCGATCGGCAACTATGGCTACACCTTC
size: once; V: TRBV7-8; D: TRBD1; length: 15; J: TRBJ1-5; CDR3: CASSSTGESNQPQHF; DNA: TGTGCCAGCAGCTCCACAGGGGAAAGCAATCAGCCCCAGCATTTT
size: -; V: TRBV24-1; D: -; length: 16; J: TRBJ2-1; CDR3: CATSDLGSARYNEQFF; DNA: TGTGCCACCAGTGATTTGGGTAGCGCTCGCTACAATGAGCAGTTCTTC
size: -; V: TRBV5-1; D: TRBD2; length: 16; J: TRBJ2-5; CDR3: CASSRNIAGGSETQYF; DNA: TGCGCCAGCAGCCGTAATATAGCGGGAGGTTCGGAGACCCAGTACTTC
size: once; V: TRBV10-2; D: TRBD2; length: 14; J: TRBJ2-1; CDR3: CASSVASGYNEQFF; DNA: TGCGCCAGCAGTGTGGCTAGCGGATACAATGAGCAGTTCTTC
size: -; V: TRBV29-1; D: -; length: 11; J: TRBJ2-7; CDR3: CSAMDYYEQYF; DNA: TGCAGCGCTATGGACTATTACGAGCAGTACTTC
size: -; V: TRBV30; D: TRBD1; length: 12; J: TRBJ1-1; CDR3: CAWSLGQGPSRF; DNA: TGTGCCTGGAGCCTTGGACAGGGGCCTTCCAGATTT